The 18 T cell receptor beta chains reported below all come from one sample, sequenced in a study of blood T cell repertoires in COVID-19. Sequenced by immunoSEQ multiplex PCR; TCRdb stores in-frame clones only, minus some. Here the sample spans some 140,000 clones, around three quarters being singletons. Sequencing was carried out using peripheral blood. All receptors derive from a man between 60 and 75 years old with acute or convalescent COVID-19.

The J gene is TRBJ2-3, the V gene TRBV6-4, with 10 bases that match TRBD2. CDR1 and CDR2 from the germline V gene are MRHNA and SNTAGT. The junction had 3 bases not matched to a gene; V was cut back by 5 bases and J by 1 base. The CDR3 length is 15 residues. Written as DNA, the CDR3 is TGTGCCAGCAGTCAGAGCGGGAGGGGCACAGATACGCAGTATTTT. It specifies CASSQSGRGTDTQYF.

In its sample, this clone was seen a few times. J is TRBJ1-5 and V is TRBV3-1 (or the pseudogene TRBV3-2), with TRBD1 identical over 7 bases. V dropped 6 bases and J dropped 0; count of bases not matched to a gene: 8. CDR1 LGHDT and CDR2 YNNKEL come from the germline V gene (reference sequence). The length of the CDR3 is 16 residues. The CDR3 DNA reads as TGTGCCAGCAGTCCAACACAGGGGATTAGCAATCAGCCCCAGCATTTT. Its protein product is CASSPTQGISNQPQHF.

The V call is TRBV6-6, the J call TRBJ1-5, with D perhaps TRBD1 (5 bases). The germline V gene has CDR1 MNHNY and CDR2 SVGAGI (reference sequence). The germline V and J ends were trimmed by 7 bases and 0 bases, with 13 bases remaining between them. The CDR3 is 15 amino acids. CDR3 in DNA: TGTGCCAGCACGCAGGCAGGGAATAGCAATCAGCCCCAGCATTTT. Translation gives CASTQAGNSNQPQHF.

This sequence joins TRBV7-9 and TRBJ2-5, with 7 bases fitting TRBD1. Germline assignment: CDR1 SEHNR and CDR2 FQNEAQ (reference sequence). The V segment lost 9 bases and the J segment 5 bases; nucleotides outside the gene matches: 6. This CDR3 has 12 residues. CDR3 in amino acids: CASVTGKETQYF. The DNA of the CDR3 is TGTGCCAGTGTGACAGGGAAGGAGACCCAGTACTTC. The full variable domain, completed using reference TRBV7-9 and TRBJ2-5, is DTGVSQNPRHKITKRGQNVTFRCDPISEHNRLYWYRQTLGQGPEFLTYFQNEAQLEKSRLLSDRFSAERPKGSFSTLEIQRTEQGDSAMYLCASVTGKETQYFGPGTRLLVL.

The gene calls are TRBV7-9 and TRBJ2-3; TRBD2 might be the D (5 bases). The V gene lost 5 bases and the J gene lost 2 bases, with 14 bases spanning the gap. Germline V gene data show CDR1 as SEHNR and CDR2 as FQNEAQ (reference sequence). The CDR3 length is 15 residues. CDR3 coding DNA: TGTGCCAGCAGCCGCAGCGGAGCTACCACAGATACGCAGTATTTT. Its protein product is CASSRSGATTDTQYF.

The chain uses TRBV5-1 and TRBJ2-2, with D maybe TRBD2 (6 bases). The CDR3 runs 16 residues. V lost 0 bases, J lost 1 base, and 10 bases lay in between. Germline V gene sequence: CDR1 SGHRS, CDR2 YFSETQ. The CDR3 nucleotides are TGCGCCAGCAGCTTGGTAGGCGGGAAGAACACCGGGGAGCTGTTTTTT. Translation: CASSLVGGKNTGELFF.

In DNA, the CDR3 is TGCGCCAGCAGCCCCCGAGGGGGTAATTCACCCCTCCACTTT. Its protein product is CASSPRGGNSPLHF. The chain carries TRBV5-1 and TRBJ1-6; D is possibly TRBD1 (6 bases). Germline CDR1 reads SGHRS; CDR2 reads YFSETQ. V was cut by 4 bases and J by 6 bases, with 11 bases left in between. This CDR3 has 14 amino acids. The full variable domain, completed using reference TRBV5-1 and TRBJ1-6, is KAGVTQTPRYLIKTRGQQVTLSCSPISGHRSVSWYQQTPGQGLQFLFEYFSETQRNKGNFPGRFSGRQFSNSRSEMNVSTLELGDSALYLCASSPRGGNSPLHFGNGTRLTVT.

This clone was detected only once. The CDR3 bases are TGCGCCAGCAGCTTGGCCTTTAGGGGGAACACTGAAGCTTTCTTT. It yields the protein CASSLAFRGNTEAFF. The chain combines TRBV5-1 with TRBJ1-1, with D tentatively TRBD1 (5 bases). V was clipped by 0 bases and J by 1 base, with 10 bases between them. In germline, CDR1 is SGHRS, CDR2 YFSETQ. CDR3 length equals 15 residues.

The gene calls are TRBV5-6 and TRBJ1-4; D possibly corresponds to TRBD1 (6 bases). Deletions cut 4 bases from V and 7 bases from J, with 11 bases between. The germline gives CDR1 SGHDT, CDR2 YYEEEE. This CDR3 is 13 amino acids long. The CDR3 nucleotides are TGTGCCAGCAGCCGGGGGGGCACTGAAAAACTGTTTTTT. Protein: CASSRGGTEKLFF.

The chain is built from TRBV13 and TRBJ2-3, with D possibly TRBD1 on 6 matching bases. V gave up 0 bases and J gave up 1 base, with 11 bases separating them. Germline lookup yields CDR1 PRHDT and CDR2 FYEKMQ (reference sequence). This CDR3 is 16 amino acids long. The CDR3 protein is CASSLGQGGGTDTQYF. CDR3 nucleotides: TGTGCCAGCAGCTTAGGACAGGGTGGCGGCACAGATACGCAGTATTTT.

The chain is built from TRBV28 and TRBJ2-2; 9 nucleotides line up with TRBD1. The CDR3 runs to 14 residues. Looked up from germline, CDR1 is MDHEN and CDR2 is SYDVKM. Trimming took 6 bases from V and 5 from J; bases not matched to a gene: 4. The CDR3 bases are TGTGCCAGCAGCCGGGACAGGGTGACCGGGGAGCTGTTTTTT. It codes for CASSRDRVTGELFF.

The CDR3 spells CASSPGLAGATGELFF. The CDR3 nucleotides read TGTGCCAGCAGCCCCGGACTAGCGGGAGCCACCGGGGAGCTGTTTTTT. V gene TRBV7-2 combines with J gene TRBJ2-2; 13 nucleotides match TRBD2. The germline V gene has CDR1 SGHTA and CDR2 FQGNSA. The J segment lost 4 bases and the V segment lost 5 bases, leaving 4 bases of the junction unmatched. The CDR3 extends over 16 amino acids.

The gene calls are TRBV7-3 and TRBJ2-5; 10 nucleotides agree with TRBD1. The CDR3 extends over 15 amino acids. Trimming removed 3 bases from V and 2 bases from J; junction bases left unmatched: 3. The V gene's germline CDR1 is SGHTA and CDR2 FQGTGA. CDR3 nucleotide sequence: TGTGCCAGCAGCTTGGGGACAGGGGTTCAAGAGACCCAGTACTTC. Its protein is CASSLGTGVQETQYF.

This clone was counted a single time. The chain couples TRBV4-3 to TRBJ1-5; no clear D. The V gene lost 0 bases and the J gene lost 6 bases, with 12 bases spanning the gap. Germline-derived CDR1 and CDR2 are LGHNA and YSLEER. There are 15 residues in the CDR3. CDR3 in amino acids: CASSQDRQSGQPQHF. DNA of the CDR3: TGCGCCAGCAGCCAAGATCGCCAGTCTGGTCAGCCCCAGCATTTT.

Only a few counts were recorded for this clone. The chain employs TRBV15 and TRBJ2-7; 9 positions agree with TRBD1. CDR1 and CDR2 from the germline V gene are LNHNV and YYDKDF (reference sequence). V lost 4 bases to trimming and J lost 6 bases; unmatched junction nucleotides: 7. The CDR3 has 14 amino acids. CDR3 nucleotides: TGTGCCACCAGCATGGGGACAGGGTGGCGCGAGCAGTACTTC. It translates to CATSMGTGWREQYF.

In regard to this clone: With a much larger clone just one base away, this may be a read error. The V call is TRBV28, the J call TRBJ1-1, with TRBD1 identical over 8 bases. Germline V gene lookup returns CDR1 MDHEN and CDR2 SYDVKM. The V segment lost 4 bases and the J segment 4 bases; nucleotides outside the gene matches: 2. The length of the CDR3 is 13 residues. CDR3 sequence: CASSSTGGTEAFF. CDR3 bases: TGTGCCAGCAGTTCCACAGGGGGCACTGAAGCTTTCTTT.

This chain connects TRBV7-9 to TRBJ1-4; D ambiguous. Germline V gene data show CDR1 as SEHNR and CDR2 as FQNEAQ (reference sequence). CDR3 size: 14 residues. Between the trimmed V and J ends, which lost 5 bases and 5 bases, there was a span of 12 bases. DNA of the CDR3: TGTGCCAGCAGCCCCACGGGTGTCAATGAAAAACTGTTTTTT. This sequence encodes CASSPTGVNEKLFF.

The chain carries TRBV5-8 and TRBJ2-7, with D possibly TRBD2 on 5 matching bases. Germline CDR1 reads SGHTS; CDR2 reads YDEGEE. V shed 1 base and J shed 2 bases, with 13 bases lying between them. The CDR3 length is 15 residues. The CDR3 loop reads CASSLPGGSTYEQYF. CDR3 coding DNA: TGTGCCAGCAGCTTGCCGGGTGGGAGTACCTACGAGCAGTACTTC.